A single sample gave rise to the 14 T cell receptor beta chains below, sequenced in a study of cytomegalovirus exposure and HLA in healthy donors. PCR used 60 Vbeta primers and 13 Jbeta primers. Clones were sequenced by immunoSEQ multiplex PCR, and TCRdb holds only the in-frame ones, with some missing. Of about 210,000 clones in the sample, approximately 77% were seen once. The specimen was PBMCs. These receptors originate from a middle-aged man in good health and CMV-seropositive.

The rearrangement uses TRBV2 and TRBJ2-2; tentative D call: TRBD2 (7 bases). This CDR3 has 15 amino acids. V was pared by 6 bases and J by 4 bases, with 15 bases between. Germline-derived CDR1 and CDR2 are SNHLY and FYNNEI. The CDR3 loop reads CASRGGASATGELFF. CDR3 DNA: TGTGCCAGCAGAGGGGGGGCATCGGCCACCGGGGAGCTGTTTTTT. The entire variable domain, with the rest obtained from reference TRBV2 and TRBJ2-2, is as follows: EPEVTQTPSHQVTQMGQEVILRCVPISNHLYFYWYRQILGQKVEFLVSFYNNEISEKSEIFDDQFSVERPDGSNFTLKIRSTKLEDSAMYFCASRGGASATGELFFGEGSRLTVL.

The V call is TRBV2, the J call TRBJ2-1; D is possibly TRBD2 (6 bases). CDR1 is SNHLY, CDR2 FYNNEI, per germline. The V end lost 2 bases, the J end lost 0 bases, and 14 bases lay between the germline ends. The CDR3 is made up of 17 amino acids. Here the CDR3 reads CASSEWGSGLSYNEQFF. DNA for the CDR3: TGTGCCAGCAGTGAATGGGGTAGCGGCCTCTCCTACAATGAGCAGTTCTTC.

The rearrangement links TRBV5-1 to TRBJ2-5, with a possible D match to TRBD1 (6 bases). Per germline, CDR1 SGHRS and CDR2 YFSETQ. There are 13 residues in the CDR3. Between the trimmed V and J ends, which lost 3 bases and 3 bases, there was a span of 9 bases. The CDR3: CASSSRTEETQYF. The CDR3 bases are TGCGCCAGCAGCTCCCGGACAGAAGAGACCCAGTACTTC.

V is TRBV11-3 and J is TRBJ2-7; 7 positions match TRBD2. Germline assignment: CDR1 SGHNT and CDR2 YENEEA. The CDR3 consists of 15 residues. After removal of 6 bases from V and 4 bases from J, the junction contained 12 bases not matched to a gene. The CDR3 coding sequence is TGTGCCAGCAGGCCCTTGTGGCGGGAGTTTTACGAGCAGTACTTC. Translation gives CASRPLWREFYEQYF. Drawing the rest from reference TRBV11-3 and TRBJ2-7, the complete variable domain is EAGVVQSPRYKIIEKKQPVAFWCNPISGHNTLYWYLQNLGQGPELLIRYENEEAVDDSQLPKDRFSAERLKGVDSTLKIQPAELGDSAVYLCASRPLWREFYEQYFGPGTRLTVT.

This clone was seen once. In DNA form, the CDR3 reads TGTGCCAGCAGCTGGGGACAGGTTCAGTTCTTC. Its translation: CASSWGQVQFF. V and J are TRBV13 and TRBJ2-1; 8 nucleotides line up with TRBD1. Germline CDR1 and CDR2: PRHDT and FYEKMQ (reference sequence). The CDR3 has 11 residues. Losses at the gene ends were 4 bases for V and 13 bases for J; bases not matched to a gene: 3.

In regard to this clone: The identical CDR3 is also encoded by other nucleotide sequences in the sample. CDR3 sequence (DNA): TGTGCCAGCAGTCCGTACAGGGCAGGGGGCCCTGAAGCTTTCTTT. Protein: CASSPYRAGGPEAFF. The chain combines TRBV28 with TRBJ1-1; 8 nucleotides match TRBD1. Germline V gene sequence: CDR1 MDHEN, CDR2 SYDVKM. With 5 bases clipped from V and 6 bases from J, the junction kept 11 bases outside the gene matches. The CDR3 is 15 amino acids.

This chain joins TRBV18 and TRBJ1-5; D is perhaps TRBD1 (6 bases). CDR1 and CDR2 (germline): KGHSH, LQKENI. Between the trimmed V and J ends, which lost 6 bases and 0 bases, there was a span of 12 bases. The CDR3 totals 15 residues. CDR3 in amino acids: CASSSTGYSNQPQHF. The CDR3 DNA reads TGTGCCAGCTCGTCAACAGGGTATAGCAATCAGCCCCAGCATTTT.

The J gene is TRBJ1-1, the V gene TRBV9; 8 bases agree with TRBD1. Trimming removed 6 bases from V and 6 bases from J; junction bases left unmatched: 10. The CDR3 is made up of 14 amino acids. Germline loops: CDR1 SGDLS, CDR2 YYNGEE. DNA of the CDR3: TGTGCCAGCAATTCGGGACAGGCGTTCGCTGAAGCTTTCTTT. Translated, it gives CASNSGQAFAEAFF. The entire variable domain, with the rest obtained from reference TRBV9 and TRBJ1-1, is as follows: DSGVTQTPKHLITATGQRVTLRCSPRSGDLSVYWYQQSLDQGLQFLIQYYNGEERAKGNILERFSAQQFPDLHSELNLSSLELGDSALYFCASNSGQAFAEAFFGQGTRLTVV.

This chain connects TRBV5-4 to TRBJ2-3; D is ambiguous. The germline V gene has CDR1 SGHNT and CDR2 YYREEE (reference sequence). CDR3 length: 13 residues. Trimming left V 4 bases short and J 0 bases short, with 6 bases between. The CDR3 DNA reads as TGTGCCAGCAGCATTACTAGCACAGATACGCAGTATTTT. Encoded protein: CASSITSTDTQYF.

This rearrangement joins TRBV2 to TRBJ2-3, with a possible D match to TRBD1 (6 bases). This CDR3 has 15 residues. Per the germline V gene, CDR1 is SNHLY and CDR2 is FYNNEI. With 11 bases removed from V and 2 bases from J, the gap between germline ends came to 20 bases. The CDR3 DNA is TGTGCCGGTCGGTCAGAAAGGACAGCCACAGATACGCAGTATTTT. Translated, it gives CAGRSERTATDTQYF. Together with reference TRBV2 and TRBJ2-3, the CDR3 gives the full variable domain: EPEVTQTPSHQVTQMGQEVILRCVPISNHLYFYWYRQILGQKVEFLVSFYNNEISEKSEIFDDQFSVERPDGSNFTLKIRSTKLEDSAMYFCAGRSERTATDTQYFGPGTRLTVL.

The gene calls are TRBV7-8 and TRBJ2-2; 11 bases agree with TRBD2. Germline CDR1 reads SGHVS; CDR2 reads FQNEAQ. V lost 0 bases to trimming and J lost 0 bases; unmatched junction nucleotides: 3. The CDR3 sequence is 18 residues long. The CDR3 protein is CASSLAGTSGTNTGELFF. The DNA for the CDR3 is TGTGCCAGCAGCTTAGCGGGGACTAGCGGAACGAACACCGGGGAGCTGTTTTTT.

V usage is TRBV5-4 and J usage is TRBJ2-5, with 8 nucleotides matching TRBD1. From germline, CDR1 is SGHNT and CDR2 YYREEE (reference sequence). The trim removed 3 bases at V and 5 bases at J, leaving 3 bases unmatched. The CDR3 is 13 amino acids. The CDR3 reads CASSWTGIETQYF. The DNA for the CDR3 is TGTGCCAGCAGCTGGACAGGGATTGAGACCCAGTACTTC.

This clone has a handful of counts. The rearrangement uses TRBV7-6 and TRBJ2-5; D uncertain. Germline V gene sequence: CDR1 SGHVS, CDR2 FNYEAQ. V shed 5 bases and J shed 0 bases, with 4 bases lying between them. The length of the CDR3 is 12 residues. The CDR3 reads CASSPYQETQYF. DNA for the CDR3: TGTGCCAGCAGCCCGTACCAAGAGACCCAGTACTTC.

CDR3 residues: CAISESKNTDTQYF. Written as DNA, the CDR3 is TGTGCCATCAGTGAGTCCAAAAACACAGATACGCAGTATTTT. J is TRBJ2-3 and V is TRBV10-3; D gene uncertain. This CDR3 is 14 amino acids long. The germline gives CDR1 ENHRY, CDR2 SYGVKD. The V end was cut by 0 bases, the J end by 2 bases, with 6 bases between.